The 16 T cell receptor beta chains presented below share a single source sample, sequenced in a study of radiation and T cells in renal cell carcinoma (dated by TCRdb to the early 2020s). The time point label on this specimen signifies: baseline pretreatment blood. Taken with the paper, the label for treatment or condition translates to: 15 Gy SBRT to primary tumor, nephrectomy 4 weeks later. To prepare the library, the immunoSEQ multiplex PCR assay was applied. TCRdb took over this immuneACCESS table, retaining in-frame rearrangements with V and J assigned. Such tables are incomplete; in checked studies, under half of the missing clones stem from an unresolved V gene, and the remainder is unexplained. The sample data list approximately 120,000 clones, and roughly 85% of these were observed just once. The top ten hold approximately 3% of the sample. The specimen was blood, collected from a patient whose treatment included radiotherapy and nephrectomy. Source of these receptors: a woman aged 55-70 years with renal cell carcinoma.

The CDR3 DNA follows: TGTGCCAGCAGTTTTGTGAATACGCAGTATTTT. Residues: CASSFVNTQYF. The rearrangement links TRBV27 to TRBJ2-3; D is unresolved. V lost 3 bases and J lost 7, with 5 bases in between. Germline CDR1 and CDR2: MNHEY and SMNVEV (reference sequence). This CDR3 contains 11 residues.

The CDR3 DNA is TGTGCCAGCAGCCAACACAGCGGGCTACCTGAGGGGAAGACCCAGTACTTC. Encoded protein: CASSQHSGLPEGKTQYF. The chain uses TRBV14 and TRBJ2-5, with a possible D match to TRBD2 (6 bases). The ends were cut back, 2 bases at V and 6 bases at J, with 22 bases in the middle. Germline CDR1 SGHDN, CDR2 FVKESK. The CDR3 totals 17 residues.

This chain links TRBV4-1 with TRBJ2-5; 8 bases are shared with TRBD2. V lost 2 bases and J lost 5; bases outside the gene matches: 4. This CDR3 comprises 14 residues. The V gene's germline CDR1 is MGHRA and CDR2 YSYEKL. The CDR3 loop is CASSQYRGGETQYF. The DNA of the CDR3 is TGCGCCAGCAGCCAATATCGGGGGGGGGAGACCCAGTACTTC.

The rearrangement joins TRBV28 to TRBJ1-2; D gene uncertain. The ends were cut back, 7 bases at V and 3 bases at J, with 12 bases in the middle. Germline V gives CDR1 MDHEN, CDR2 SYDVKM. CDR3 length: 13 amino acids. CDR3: CASISGPYYGYTF. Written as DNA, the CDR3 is TGTGCCAGCATAAGTGGGCCGTACTATGGCTACACCTTC.

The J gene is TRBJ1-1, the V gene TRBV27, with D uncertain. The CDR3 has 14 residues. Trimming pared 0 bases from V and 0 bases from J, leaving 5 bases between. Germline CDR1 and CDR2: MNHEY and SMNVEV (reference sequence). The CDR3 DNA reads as TGTGCCAGCAGTTTATCTTTCCTGAACACTGAAGCTTTCTTT. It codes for CASSLSFLNTEAFF.

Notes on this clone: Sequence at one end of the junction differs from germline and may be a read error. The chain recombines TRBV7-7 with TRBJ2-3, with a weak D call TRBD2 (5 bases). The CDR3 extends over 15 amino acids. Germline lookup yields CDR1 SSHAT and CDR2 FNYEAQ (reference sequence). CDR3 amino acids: CASSLRTASTDTQYF. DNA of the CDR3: TGTGCTAGCAGCTTACGGACTGCTAGCACAGATACGCAGTATTTT.

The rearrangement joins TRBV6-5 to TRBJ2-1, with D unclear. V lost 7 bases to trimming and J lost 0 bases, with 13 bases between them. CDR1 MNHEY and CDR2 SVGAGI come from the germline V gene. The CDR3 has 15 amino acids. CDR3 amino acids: CASTPSRSSYNEQFF. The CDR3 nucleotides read TGTGCCAGCACCCCGAGCCGGAGCTCCTACAATGAGCAGTTCTTC.

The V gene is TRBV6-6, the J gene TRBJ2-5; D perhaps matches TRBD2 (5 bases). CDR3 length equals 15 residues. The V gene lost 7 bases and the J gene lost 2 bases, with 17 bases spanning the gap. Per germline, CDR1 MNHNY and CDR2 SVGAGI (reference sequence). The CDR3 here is CASNPRGSSQETQYF. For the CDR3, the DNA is TGTGCCAGCAATCCCCGGGGTAGCTCTCAAGAGACCCAGTACTTC.

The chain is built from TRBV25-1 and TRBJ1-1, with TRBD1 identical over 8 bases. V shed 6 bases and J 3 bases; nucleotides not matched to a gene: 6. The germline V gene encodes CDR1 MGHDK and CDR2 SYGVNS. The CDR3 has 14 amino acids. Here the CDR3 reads CASSRTGLYTEAFF. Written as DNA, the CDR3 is TGTGCCAGCAGCCGGACAGGGCTATACACTGAAGCTTTCTTT.

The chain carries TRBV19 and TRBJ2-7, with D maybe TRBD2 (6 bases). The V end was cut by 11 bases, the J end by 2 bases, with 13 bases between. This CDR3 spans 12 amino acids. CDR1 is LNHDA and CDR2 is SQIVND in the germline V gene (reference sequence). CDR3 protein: CASGTFPYEQYF. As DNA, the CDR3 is TGTGCCTCCGGGACTTTCCCCTACGAGCAGTACTTC.

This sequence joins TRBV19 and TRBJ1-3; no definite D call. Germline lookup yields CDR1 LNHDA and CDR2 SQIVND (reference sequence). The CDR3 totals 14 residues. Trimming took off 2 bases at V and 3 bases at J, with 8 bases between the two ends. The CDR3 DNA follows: TGTGCCAGTAGTATAAAGCATAATGGAAACACCATATATTTT. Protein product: CASSIKHNGNTIYF. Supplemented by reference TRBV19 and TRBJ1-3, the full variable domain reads DGGITQSPKYLFRKEGQNVTLSCEQNLNHDAMYWYRQDPGQGLRLIYYSQIVNDFQKGDIAEGYSVSREKKESFPLTVTSAQKNPTAFYLCASSIKHNGNTIYFGEGSWLTVV.

The CDR3: CASSEQGTSYNEQFF. DNA for the CDR3: TGTGCCAGCAGTGAGCAGGGGACGTCTTACAATGAGCAGTTCTTC. The chain recombines TRBV9 with TRBJ2-1; perhaps TRBD1 as D (6 bases). The V gene's germline CDR1 is SGDLS and CDR2 YYNGEE. Trimming removed 5 bases at V and 4 bases at J, with 16 bases between. The CDR3 spans 15 residues.

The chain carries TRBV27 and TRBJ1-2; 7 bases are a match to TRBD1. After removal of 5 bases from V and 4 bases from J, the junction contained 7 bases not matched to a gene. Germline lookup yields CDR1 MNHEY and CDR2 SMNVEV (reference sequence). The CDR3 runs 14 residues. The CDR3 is CASSAIRDSYGYTF. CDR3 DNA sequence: TGTGCCAGCAGTGCCATCCGGGACAGCTATGGCTACACCTTC.

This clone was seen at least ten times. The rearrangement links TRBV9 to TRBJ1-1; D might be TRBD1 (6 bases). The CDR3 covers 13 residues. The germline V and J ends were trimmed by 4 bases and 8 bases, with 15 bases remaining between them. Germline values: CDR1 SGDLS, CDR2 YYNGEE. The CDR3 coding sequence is TGTGCCAGCAGCCCAGGGACAAACAGAGAAGCTTTCTTT. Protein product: CASSPGTNREAFF.

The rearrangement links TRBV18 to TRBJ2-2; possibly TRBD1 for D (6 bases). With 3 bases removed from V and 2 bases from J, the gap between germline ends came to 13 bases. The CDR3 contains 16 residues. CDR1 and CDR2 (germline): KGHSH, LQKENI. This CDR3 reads CASSPTGGYNTGELFF. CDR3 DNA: TGTGCCAGCTCACCGACAGGCGGGTATAACACCGGGGAGCTGTTTTTT.

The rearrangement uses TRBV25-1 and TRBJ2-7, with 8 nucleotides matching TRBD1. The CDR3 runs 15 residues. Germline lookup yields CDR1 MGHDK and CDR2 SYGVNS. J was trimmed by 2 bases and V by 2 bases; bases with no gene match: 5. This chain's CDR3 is CASSEGQGVTYEQYF. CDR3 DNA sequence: TGTGCCAGCAGTGAAGGACAGGGAGTAACCTACGAGCAGTACTTC.